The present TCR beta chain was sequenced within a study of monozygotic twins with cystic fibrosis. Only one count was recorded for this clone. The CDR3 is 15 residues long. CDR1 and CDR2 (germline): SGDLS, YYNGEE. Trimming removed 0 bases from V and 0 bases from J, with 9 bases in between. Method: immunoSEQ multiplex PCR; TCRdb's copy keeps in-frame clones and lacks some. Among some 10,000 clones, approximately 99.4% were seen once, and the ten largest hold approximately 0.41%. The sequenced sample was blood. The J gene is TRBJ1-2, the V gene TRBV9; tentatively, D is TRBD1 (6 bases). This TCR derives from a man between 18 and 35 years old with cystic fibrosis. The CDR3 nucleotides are TGTGCCAGCAGCGTAGCTTCAGGGGCTAACTATGGCTACACCTTC. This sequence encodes CASSVASGANYGYTF. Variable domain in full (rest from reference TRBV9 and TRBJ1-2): DSGVTQTPKHLITATGQRVTLRCSPRSGDLSVYWYQQSLDQGLQFLIQYYNGEERAKGNILERFSAQQFPDLHSELNLSSLELGDSALYFCASSVASGANYGYTFGSGTRLTVV.